The T cell receptor (beta chain) described here comes from a study of blood T cell repertoires in COVID-19. The repertoire was sequenced with immunoSEQ multiplex PCR; TCRdb's copy has only in-frame clones and lacks some. The repertoire consists of under 200,000 clones, with over 80% occurring once and the leading ten covering roughly 2.9%. V lost 3 bases to trimming and J lost 4 bases; unmatched junction nucleotides: 10. The CDR3 sequence is 16 residues long. CDR1 is KGHDR, CDR2 SFDVKD, per germline. The specimen sequenced was peripheral blood. The receptor was isolated from an older woman with acute or convalescent COVID-19. This chain links TRBV24-1 with TRBJ1-1; 7 bases fit TRBD1. For the CDR3, the DNA is TGTGCCACCAGTGATGGACAGGCAACCCGGAGCACTGAAGCTTTCTTT. Protein: CATSDGQATRSTEAFF.